This TCR beta chain was retrieved from a study of cytomegalovirus exposure and HLA in healthy donors (dated 2017 in TCRdb). About the investigation overall: An earlier analysis of some 500 of the donors reported 276 Gb of sequence data and around 110 million unique TCR beta sequences from 150 million to 200 million T cells. Around 320 gigabases of sequencing data and approximately 85 million unique TCR sequences were included in an early release covering about 600 HLA-typed donors. Among the approximately 430 genotyped donors, under 90% belonged to the genetic ancestry cluster associated with self-reported Caucasian donors. The study aimed to test whether signatures of past pathogen exposure could be identified by cataloging public T cell receptors. The T cell repertoires of around 670 subjects were profiled by immunosequencing and related to cytomegalovirus serostatus. In addition to the first cohort of roughly 700 subjects, a separate validation cohort of 130 or so different subjects was used. To predict cytomegalovirus infection status, the study brought together high-throughput TCR immunosequencing, statistical association of individual TCRs with disease status, and machine learning. A later analysis re-examined previously published TCR beta repertoires from around 670 donors and added high-resolution HLA genotyping to investigate patterns of TCR occurrence. In the later analysis, no new phenotypic data were used to find candidate immune exposures; instead, reliance was placed on TCR beta sequences and their occurrence across donors. In an earlier analysis of several hundred of the donors, high-throughput TCR beta sequencing was used to judge whether each TCR beta V gene segment behaved as functional or pseudogenic. Donor age, sex, ethnicity and CMV serostatus were compiled alongside the repertoire data. A later genetic analysis took genome-wide SNP genotypes for 398 of the 666 donors and used that subset as a discovery cohort. Every repertoire in the discovery cohort had been generated on one and the same sequencing platform. HLA typing included class I and class II loci at four-digit resolution. Typing coverage differed by locus: A, B, C, DRB1 and DQB1 were typed in roughly 620-640 donors, DQA1 in 500 to 550, DPA1 in 606, and DPB1 in 400 to 480. About five DR-DQ haplotypes were handled as single units for association and clustering because linkage in the cohort was strong. On average, roughly 240,000 unique TCR beta nucleotide sequences were sequenced per donor among some 420 genotyped donors of the cohort, with about 17% of those sequences being non-productive.

Libraries were prepared through the immunoSEQ multiplex PCR assay. For the multiplex PCR, a mixture combining 60 forward primers for TCR Vbeta segments and 13 reverse primers for TCR Jbeta segments was used. The CDR3 region of rearranged TCR beta genes was amplified from genomic DNA with a multiplex PCR assay. Amplified TCR beta libraries were sequenced as 87-base-pair reads on the Illumina HiSeq System. On the study's bioinformatics: In a later analysis, 80 million or so unique TCR beta chains were counted across the roughly 670 repertoires, and roughly 11 million of these chains were shared by at least two donors. Raw reads were error-corrected and collapsed into unique sequences by a nearest-neighbor algorithm in which closely related sequences were merged to remove PCR and sequencing errors. CDR3 sequences were aligned to IMGT reference sequences to assign V, D and J gene segments. For a sequence to be retained, a match of at least six nucleotides to both a V gene segment and a J gene segment was required. Rearrangements were classified as productive when the CDR3 lacked stop codons and remained in frame with V and J, and all other rearrangements were classified as non-productive. Following IMGT convention, CDR3 was defined as the stretch from the second conserved V-encoded cysteine to the conserved J-encoded phenylalanine. In an earlier analysis of 587 of the donors, sequences lacking an unambiguous match to a single V gene segment were excluded. In an earlier analysis of 450 to 750 of the donors, a V segment was called functional when productive rearrangements were above 56.7%, and segregating when the standard deviation between donors exceeded 5%. A statistical classification framework was developed to diagnose cytomegalovirus status using the catalog of TCR beta chain sequences. V and J gene assignment, in a later analysis, came from comparing TCR nucleotide sequences with IMGT/GENE-DB human TR gene sequences. Using the TCRdist pipeline, a later analysis assigned CDR3 sequences along with most-parsimonious VDJ recombination scenarios. In a later analysis, each TCR beta chain was defined by its CDR3 amino acid sequence together with its V-gene family, and reads lacking a unique V-gene family were excluded. As a way to deal with suspected cross-contamination and a sequencing artifact, a later analysis dropped nearly 600 nucleotide sequences that were highly shared and had low generation probability. In a later analysis, a clonal expansion index for each public chain was calculated from normalized within-repertoire ranks of inferred template counts. In a later analysis, generation probabilities were computed using a VDJ recombination model fitted to out-of-frame rearrangements, and the results were checked against IGoR. A later analysis scored TCR-TCR, TCR-HLA and TCR-CMV co-occurrence with hypergeometric tests, applying a repertoire-size bias correction to TCR pairs. To estimate false discovery rates, a later analysis permuted the HLA or CMV assignments 20 times. In a later analysis, co-occurring TCRs were grouped with DBSCAN, and TCRdist sequence similarity was added when clustering was performed within HLA-allele-positive subsets. Repertoires with fewer than 30,000 or more than 120,000 public chains were left out of co-occurrence clustering, as were a handful of repertoires with anomalous nucleotide sharing. The clones in this table, taken by TCRdb from immuneACCESS, are in-frame only. Not every clone is retained; where verified, under half of the shortfall comes from an unresolved V gene, and the cause of the rest is unknown. V and J calls and clone size are copied from that table; D and trimming were computed from the DNA. Across this sample there are about 160,000 clones, with around 83% seen only once. Jointly, the top ten make up roughly 4% of the sample.

In total, over 600 healthy bone marrow donors made up the cohort. Cohort members were all nominally healthy when sampled, although unrecorded immune exposures were likely present. The donor tested CMV seropositive and was one of the 289 seropositive cohort members. A peripheral blood sample was collected from each donor, and TCR beta sequencing was performed on peripheral blood mononuclear cells. The Qiagen DNeasy Blood Extraction Kit was used to extract genomic DNA from the blood cell samples. Overall study results and their limits: For the cohort, immune exposure information was limited to CMV serostatus. When HLA alleles, especially DR and DQ, strongly co-occurred, TCR associations were difficult to assign to individual alleles. According to a later analysis, most CMV-associated TCR beta chains appeared to be HLA-restricted, and the HLA associations seemed to be driven largely by CMV exposure. Because counts were too low, approximately 18 rarely observed V segments, including chromosome 9 orphons, were excluded from the earlier analysis of fewer than 650 of the donors. In a later analysis, HLA-associated TCR beta chains were found to be more clonally expanded and to have lower generation probabilities than equally common non-associated chains. A further reported finding was that TCR beta sequences accurately predicted the HLA-A and HLA-B alleles for most subjects in the first cohort. Most TCR sequences were observed very rarely across donors, whereas some public TCRs were present in many individuals. According to a later genetic analysis, donors in an Asian-associated ancestry cluster had fewer N-insertions in productive TCRs than the roughly 670-donor mean. Several of the top co-occurrence clusters appeared to be linked to parvovirus B19, influenza, CMV and Epstein-Barr virus, according to a later analysis. The sequencing pipeline was judged likely to have produced a cluster of highly shared sequence variants as a technical artifact. It was suggested by the authors that the approach could potentially be generalized to other disease states and immunological phenotypes. In an earlier analysis of 500 to 650 of the donors, most TCR beta V segments appeared in productive rearrangements about 90% or about 30% of the time, broadly matching IMGT annotations. Linkage disequilibrium might explain the correlated functional status among segregating V segments, but an unknown experimental factor could not be excluded. In a later analysis, TCR association rates were found to vary across HLA loci, with the most associated TCRs seen for DRB1 alleles and the fewest for HLA-C alleles. Some IMGT-functional V segments, including TRBV6-2 and TRBV6-3, could not be distinguished by the 87-base-pair reads and were therefore excluded. Because some donors lacked HLA typing at each locus, the association tests relied only on the typed subset. Cytomegalovirus status was reported to be diagnosed by the classifier with high specificity and sensitivity in both the original and validation cohorts. An association between a missense DCLRE1C variant and V-gene and J-gene trimming of TCR beta chains was found in a later genetic analysis and replicated in an independent cohort. Only TCR beta chains were sequenced in this cohort, and the absence of alpha or paired-chain data limited detectable features. A few of the identified cytomegalovirus-associated TCR beta chains were confirmed in vitro to be specific for cytomegalovirus antigens. At a false discovery rate of 0.05, a later analysis linked 16,951 TCR beta sequences to specific HLA alleles. Sequencing depth was assumed to be roughly uniform across donors in the presence/absence analyses, though that assumption may not hold. The study listed 150 to 200 TCR beta chains as associated with cytomegalovirus.

This clone showed up just once. Its antigen is currently not known. Within one base of it there is no much larger clone, and no base qualities were kept. The CDR1 and CDR2 encoded by the germline V gene are KGHSH and LQKENI. V is pared back by 3 bases and J by 1 base, with 10 bases lying between the germline termini. From the cysteine through the phenylalanine, the CDR3 covers 14 amino acids. Solely the CDR3 DNA is kept, with 42 bases framed from the first base. The sample consisted of PBMCs. Recombination joined TRBV18 with TRBJ2-7; TRBD2 could be the D gene, as 6 bases match. The sequence was obtained from a middle-aged man in good health and CMV-seropositive. The DNA reads as follows: TGTGCCAGCTCACCCGGCGGGGTATCCTACGAGCAGTACTTC. This gives the protein CASSPGGVSYEQYF.